This T cell receptor beta chain derives from a study of tumor and adjacent non-tumor tissue in lung cancer. On the study more broadly: Aged about 30 to 76 years, patients included nine to ten men and a handful of women with stage I to III disease. On average, productive TCRbeta reads reached about 4.4 million per sample. The study, taken as a whole, reports: Significantly higher TCR diversity was found in tumor than normal lung. In normal lung, the top 100 clones were significantly more dominant than in tumor.

TCRbeta libraries were built with three rounds of nested PCR, modified from ARM-PCR. From the multiplex PCR reads, TCRdb called clonotypes with MiXCR, one entry per CDR3 protein. The sample holds about 75,000 distinct CDR3 sequences, about three quarters seen once. There are 14 residues in the CDR3. Germline CDR1 reads SGHAT; CDR2 reads FQNNGV. Of note for this clonotype: What it recognizes is unknown. Germline is not matched at one junction end, which may reflect a read error.

RNA was extracted from bulk tissue without any cell sorting. This clonotype originated in a woman in her forties or fifties with non-small cell lung cancer. The chain combines TRBV11-2 with TRBJ2-7, with D maybe TRBD1 (5 bases). Sequencing input: lung tumor tissue. For the CDR3, the DNA is TGTGTCGGCAGCCTGACGGACACTGCCTACGAGCAATACTTC. Translating gives CVGSLTDTAYEQYF.